This entry features one TCR beta chain sequence. This specimen belongs to a study of OX40 agonist ivuxolimab in advanced cancers. Study-level information: Dose-escalation patients were diagnosed with hepatocellular carcinoma, melanoma, renal cell cancer or head and neck cancer.

The method was immunoSEQ multiplex PCR; TCRdb's version includes in-frame clones alone and lacks a portion of them. The sample has 61,000 or so clones, roughly 84% seen once. The germline V and J ends were trimmed by 5 bases and 6 bases, with 7 bases remaining between them. The V gene's germline CDR1 is MDHEN and CDR2 SYDVKM. The CDR3 loop spans 12 amino acids. The sequencing here drew on CD4+ or CD8+ T cells sorted from blood, taken in a trial of the OX40 agonist ivuxolimab. V and J are TRBV28 and TRBJ2-2; a possible D gene is TRBD1 (6 bases). This TCR was sampled from an adult with an advanced solid tumor such as melanoma, head and neck, liver or kidney cancer. The CDR3 here is CASSRQAGELFF. The CDR3 DNA is TGTGCCAGCAGTCGACAGGCCGGGGAGCTGTTTTTT. Variable domain in full (rest from reference TRBV28 and TRBJ2-2): DVKVTQSSRYLVKRTGEKVFLECVQDMDHENMFWYRQDPGLGLRLIYFSYDVKMKEKGDIPEGYSVSREKKERFSLILESASTNQTSMYLCASSRQAGELFFGEGSRLTVL.